What follows is one TCR beta chain and its context. Around 96,000 TCR templates were measured in each sample. The data were produced by immunoSEQ multiplex PCR, yet TCRdb's version contains in-frame clones alone and is incomplete. The table has about 110,000 clones, more than 90% seen once. These data come from a study of siplizumab effects on memory and regulatory T cells. The germline gives CDR1 SGHRS, CDR2 YFSETQ. This CDR3 spans 15 amino acids. V gave up 4 bases and J gave up 5 bases, with 17 bases separating them. The receptor was derived from a human donor in good health. Sequenced sample: CD4+ T cells sorted from blood. The rearrangement uses TRBV5-1 and TRBJ2-3, with D tentatively TRBD2 (6 bases). The DNA for the CDR3 is TGCGCCAGCAGCCAGATGAGCGGGTCGGTAGATACGCAGTATTTT. It translates to CASSQMSGSVDTQYF.